The 14 T cell receptor beta chains presented below share a single source sample, sequenced in a study of Ad26.COV2.S vaccination and SARS-CoV-2 variants. The treatment here: about 20 received Ad26.COV2.S at low or high dose, single or two shots; several received placebo; per-sample allocation not given. Vaccine and placebo recipients were sampled on day 63 after the first injection. Profiled with immunoSEQ multiplex PCR; TCRdb holds only in-frame clones, not every one. The data contain around 380,000 clones, roughly nine tenths of them singletons. Material: peripheral blood, obtained in a trial of Ad26.COV2.S vaccine versus placebo. The receptors here all came from a person aged 18-60 years who received the Ad26.COV2.S COVID-19 vaccine or a placebo.

The chain joins TRBV11-2 to TRBJ2-7; D possibly corresponds to TRBD1 (5 bases). The germline gives CDR1 SGHAT, CDR2 FQNNGV. This CDR3 spans 17 amino acids. The V end lost 4 bases, the J end lost 0 bases, and 19 bases lay between the germline ends. Written as DNA, the CDR3 is TGTGCCAGCAGCTCCCTCCTCGACAGTAGAAGCTCCTACGAGCAGTACTTC. Translating gives CASSSLLDSRSSYEQYF.

The chain is built from TRBV7-2 and TRBJ1-1; the D is unclear. The V gene lost 1 base and the J gene lost 8 bases, with 14 bases spanning the gap. The germline V gene encodes CDR1 SGHTA and CDR2 FQGNSA. There are 14 residues in the CDR3. CDR3 sequence reads: CASSLVYVQKEAFF. The CDR3, as DNA: TGTGCCAGCAGCTTAGTTTATGTGCAGAAAGAAGCTTTCTTT.

The V call is TRBV19, the J call TRBJ1-5; 9 nucleotides line up with TRBD1. The CDR3 covers 17 residues. Germline assignment: CDR1 LNHDA and CDR2 SQIVND (reference sequence). Losses at the gene ends were 5 bases for V and 0 bases for J; bases not matched to a gene: 8. The CDR3 reads CASSLPTGGYSNQPQHF. The CDR3 DNA sequence: TGTGCCAGTAGTCTACCGACAGGGGGGTATAGCAATCAGCCCCAGCATTTT.

J is TRBJ2-7 and V is TRBV16; 10 nucleotides line up with TRBD2. Germline V gene lookup returns CDR1 KGHSY and CDR2 FQNENV. Losses at the gene ends were 1 base for V and 3 bases for J; bases not matched to a gene: 6. There are 16 residues in the CDR3. Here the CDR3 reads CASSQYHSSGGYEQYF. DNA for the CDR3: TGTGCCAGCAGCCAATATCATTCTAGCGGGGGCTACGAGCAGTACTTC.

The chain is built from TRBV2 and TRBJ1-2; tentative D call: TRBD1 (5 bases). The CDR3 is 15 residues long. Trimming left V 0 bases short and J 4 bases short, with 12 bases between. CDR1 SNHLY and CDR2 FYNNEI come from the germline V gene. The CDR3 sequence: CASSEALGQGYGYTF. CDR3 nucleotide sequence: TGTGCCAGCAGTGAAGCGCTTGGGCAGGGCTATGGCTACACCTTC. The entire variable domain, with the rest obtained from reference TRBV2 and TRBJ1-2, is as follows: EPEVTQTPSHQVTQMGQEVILRCVPISNHLYFYWYRQILGQKVEFLVSFYNNEISEKSEIFDDQFSVERPDGSNFTLKIRSTKLEDSAMYFCASSEALGQGYGYTFGSGTRLTVV.

The chain carries TRBV18 and TRBJ1-5; TRBD1 aligns across 7 bases. Germline-derived CDR1 and CDR2 are KGHSH and LQKENI. This CDR3 contains 15 residues. The trim removed 0 bases at V and 4 bases at J, leaving 3 bases unmatched. CDR3 sequence reads: CASSPPGQWNQPQHF. The CDR3 DNA is TGTGCCAGCTCACCACCGGGACAGTGGAATCAGCCCCAGCATTTT. Full variable domain (remainder filled in from reference TRBV18 and TRBJ1-5): NAGVMQNPRHLVRRRGQEARLRCSPMKGHSHVYWYRQLPEEGLKFMVYLQKENIIDESGMPKERFSAEFPKEGPSILRIQQVVRGDSAAYFCASSPPGQWNQPQHFGDGTRLSIL.

The chain carries TRBV7-2 and TRBJ1-4; D perhaps matches TRBD1 (6 bases). Germline V gene sequence: CDR1 SGHTA, CDR2 FQGNSA. This CDR3 has 14 residues. V lost 5 bases to trimming and J lost 7 bases, with 14 bases between them. CDR3 coding DNA: TGTGCCAGCAGCCCCGGGGGGCGCAGTGAAAAACTGTTTTTT. Translation: CASSPGGRSEKLFF.

The V call is TRBV19, the J call TRBJ1-1; possible D gene TRBD1, 6 bases. The CDR3 totals 17 residues. Deletions cut 3 bases from V and 2 bases from J, with 19 bases between. Germline CDR1 and CDR2: LNHDA and SQIVND (reference sequence). In nucleotides, the CDR3 is TGTGCCAGTAGTATGAATTCATATGGAGGGGGAAACACTGAAGCTTTCTTT. Protein: CASSMNSYGGGNTEAFF.

The genes are TRBV2 and TRBJ1-6, with 9 nucleotides matching TRBD1. Losses at the gene ends were 6 bases for V and 6 bases for J; bases not matched to a gene: 6. The germline gives CDR1 SNHLY, CDR2 FYNNEI. This CDR3 is 15 amino acids long. CDR3 region: CASSYYRGLNSPLHF. The DNA for the CDR3 is TGTGCCAGCAGCTACTACAGGGGGCTTAATTCACCCCTCCACTTT.

The chain carries TRBV7-9 and TRBJ2-3, with D possibly TRBD2 on 6 matching bases. V was shortened by 5 bases and J by 4 bases, with 13 bases between the two germline ends. Germline V CDR1 and CDR2: SEHNR, FQNEAQ (reference sequence). This CDR3 spans 14 amino acids. This CDR3 reads CASSPRLVSDTQYF. CDR3 nucleotides: TGTGCCAGCAGCCCGAGACTAGTTTCAGATACGCAGTATTTT. The whole variable domain, filled in from reference TRBV7-9 and TRBJ2-3, reads DTGVSQNPRHKITKRGQNVTFRCDPISEHNRLYWYRQTLGQGPEFLTYFQNEAQLEKSRLLSDRFSAERPKGSFSTLEIQRTEQGDSAMYLCASSPRLVSDTQYFGPGTRLTVL.

A single count supports this clone. The chain employs TRBV20-1 and TRBJ1-2, with 7 bases that match TRBD1. V gave up 6 bases and J gave up 7 bases; unmatched junction bases: 5. The CDR3 extends over 11 amino acids. Per germline, CDR1 DFQATT and CDR2 SNEGSKA (reference sequence). The CDR3 region has the DNA TGCAGTGCGCCACAGGGGCCTGGCTACACCTTC. Translation: CSAPQGPGYTF.

The rearrangement links TRBV3-1 (or the pseudogene TRBV3-2) to TRBJ1-1; D unresolved. The CDR3 loop spans 14 amino acids. Germline V gives CDR1 LGHDT, CDR2 YNNKEL (reference sequence). Trimming cost V 1 base and J 0 bases, with 6 bases left between them. The CDR3 DNA is TGTGCCAGCAGCCAAGTTTGGATGAACACTGAAGCTTTCTTT. This translates into CASSQVWMNTEAFF.

The chain employs TRBV12-3 or TRBV12-4 and TRBJ1-1, with a weak D call TRBD1 (5 bases). The CDR3 is 12 residues long. Trimming stripped 7 bases from V and 7 bases from J, with 13 bases between. CDR3 region: CASIQGRDEAFF. For the CDR3, the DNA is TGTGCCAGCATCCAGGGTAGGGATGAAGCTTTCTTT.

The chain couples TRBV19 to TRBJ1-3; D call uncertain. Germline V gene data show CDR1 as LNHDA and CDR2 as SQIVND (reference sequence). This CDR3 region has 13 residues. Trimming removed 6 bases from V and 0 bases from J, with 6 bases in between. The CDR3 loop is CASSGGSGNTIYF. The CDR3, as DNA: TGTGCCAGTAGCGGTGGCTCTGGAAACACCATATATTTT.